The clone carrying this T cell receptor beta chain has a count of ten or more. These data come from a study of T cells in Graves' hyperthyroidism and ophthalmopathy. This CDR3 region has 15 residues. J gave up 7 bases and V 0 bases, and 9 bases lay outside the gene matches. CDR1 KGHSH and CDR2 LQKENI come from the germline V gene. Amplified regions were TCR beta CDR3 sequences from RNA transcripts. Primed by the HTBI set, a first-round RT-PCR was run on the TCR CDR3. Using its own MiXCR run on the multiplex PCR reads, TCRdb lists one record per CDR3 protein. The sample records under 400,000 distinct CDR3 sequences, 15% to 18% being singletons.

The sample taken for sequencing was blood. This TCR was sampled from a young woman with Graves' hyperthyroidism that later progressed to Graves' ophthalmopathy. The chain recombines TRBV18 with TRBJ2-7; 7 nucleotides align to TRBD2. The CDR3 spells CASSPPSGGRREQYF. CDR3 sequence (DNA): TGTGCCAGCTCACCACCGTCGGGGGGACGAAGAGAGCAGTACTTC.